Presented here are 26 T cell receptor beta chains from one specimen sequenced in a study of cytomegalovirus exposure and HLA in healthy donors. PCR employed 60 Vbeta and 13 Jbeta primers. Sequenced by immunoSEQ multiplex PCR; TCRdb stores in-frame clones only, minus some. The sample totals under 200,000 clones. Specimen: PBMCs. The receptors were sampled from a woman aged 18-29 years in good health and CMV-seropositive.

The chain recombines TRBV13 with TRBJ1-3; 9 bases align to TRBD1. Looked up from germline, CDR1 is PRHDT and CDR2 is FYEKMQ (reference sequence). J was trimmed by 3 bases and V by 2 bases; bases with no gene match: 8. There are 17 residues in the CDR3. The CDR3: CASSLSTGGHFGNTIYF. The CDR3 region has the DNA TGTGCCAGCAGCTTATCGACAGGGGGGCATTTTGGAAACACCATATATTTT.

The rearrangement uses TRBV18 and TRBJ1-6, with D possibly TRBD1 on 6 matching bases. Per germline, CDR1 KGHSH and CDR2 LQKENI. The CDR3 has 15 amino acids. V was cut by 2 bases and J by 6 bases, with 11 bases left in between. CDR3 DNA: TGTGCCAGCTCACCAAACAGGGACGGTAATTCACCCCTCCACTTT. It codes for CASSPNRDGNSPLHF.

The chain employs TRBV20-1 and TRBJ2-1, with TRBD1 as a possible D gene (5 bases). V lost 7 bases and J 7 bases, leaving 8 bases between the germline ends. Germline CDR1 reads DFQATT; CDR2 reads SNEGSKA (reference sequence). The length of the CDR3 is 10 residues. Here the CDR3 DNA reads TGCAGTGTTAAGGGGAATGAGCAGTTCTTC. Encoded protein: CSVKGNEQFF.

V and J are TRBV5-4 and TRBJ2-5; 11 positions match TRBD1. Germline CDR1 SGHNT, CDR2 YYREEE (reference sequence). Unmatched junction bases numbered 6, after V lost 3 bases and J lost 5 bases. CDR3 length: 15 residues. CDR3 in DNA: TGTGCCAGCAGCTACCAGGACAGGGGGCCGGAGACCCAGTACTTC. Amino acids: CASSYQDRGPETQYF.

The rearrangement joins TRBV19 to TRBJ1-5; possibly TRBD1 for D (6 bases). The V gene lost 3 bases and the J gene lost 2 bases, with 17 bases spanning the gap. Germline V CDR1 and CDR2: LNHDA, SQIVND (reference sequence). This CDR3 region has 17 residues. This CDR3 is CASSIPSWDIRNQPQHF. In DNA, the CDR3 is TGTGCCAGTAGTATCCCCTCCTGGGACATCCGCAATCAGCCCCAGCATTTT. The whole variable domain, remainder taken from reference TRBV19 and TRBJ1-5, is DGGITQSPKYLFRKEGQNVTLSCEQNLNHDAMYWYRQDPGQGLRLIYYSQIVNDFQKGDIAEGYSVSREKKESFPLTVTSAQKNPTAFYLCASSIPSWDIRNQPQHFGDGTRLSIL.

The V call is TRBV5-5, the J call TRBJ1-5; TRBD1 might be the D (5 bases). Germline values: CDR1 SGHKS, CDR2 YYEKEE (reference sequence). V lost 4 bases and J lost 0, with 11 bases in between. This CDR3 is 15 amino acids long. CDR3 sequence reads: CASSNRQSSNQPQHF. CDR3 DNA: TGTGCCAGCAGCAACCGACAGAGTAGCAATCAGCCCCAGCATTTT.

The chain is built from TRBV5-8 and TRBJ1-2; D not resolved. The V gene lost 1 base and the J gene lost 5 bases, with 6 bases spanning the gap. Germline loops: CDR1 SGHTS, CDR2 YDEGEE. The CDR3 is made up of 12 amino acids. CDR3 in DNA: TGTGCCAGCAGCTTGAGAGCTTATGGCTACACCTTC. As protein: CASSLRAYGYTF.

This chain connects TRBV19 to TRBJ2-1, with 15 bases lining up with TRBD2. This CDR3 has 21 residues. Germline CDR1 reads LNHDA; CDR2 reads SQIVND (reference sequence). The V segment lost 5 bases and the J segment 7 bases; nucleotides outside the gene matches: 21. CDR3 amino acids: CASSARQGLAGGHWVLNEQFF. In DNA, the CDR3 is TGTGCCAGTAGTGCTAGGCAAGGACTAGCGGGAGGGCACTGGGTATTAAATGAGCAGTTCTTC.

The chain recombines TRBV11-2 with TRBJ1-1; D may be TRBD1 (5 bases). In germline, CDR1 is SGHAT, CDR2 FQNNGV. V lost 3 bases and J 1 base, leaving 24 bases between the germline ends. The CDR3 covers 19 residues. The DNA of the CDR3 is TGTGCCAGCAGCTTTCTCTTACGAAGGGGCGCGACTTCGAACACTGAAGCTTTCTTT. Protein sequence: CASSFLLRRGATSNTEAFF. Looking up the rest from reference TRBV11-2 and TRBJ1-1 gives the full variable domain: EAGVAQSPRYKIIEKRQSVAFWCNPISGHATLYWYQQILGQGPKLLIQFQNNGVVDDSQLPKDRFSAERLKGVDSTLKIQPAKLEDSAVYLCASSFLLRRGATSNTEAFFGQGTRLTVV.

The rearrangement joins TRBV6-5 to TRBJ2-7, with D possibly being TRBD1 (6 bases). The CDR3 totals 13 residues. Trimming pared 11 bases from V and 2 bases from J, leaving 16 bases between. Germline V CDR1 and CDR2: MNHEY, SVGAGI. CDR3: CAATDRNTYEQYF. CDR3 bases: TGTGCCGCTACGGACAGAAATACCTACGAGCAGTACTTC.

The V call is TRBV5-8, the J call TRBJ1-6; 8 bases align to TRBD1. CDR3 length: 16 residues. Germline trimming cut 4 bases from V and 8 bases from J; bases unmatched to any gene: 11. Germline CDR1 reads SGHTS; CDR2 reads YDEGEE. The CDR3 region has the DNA TGTGCCAGCAGCCAAAGGACAGGGTTTAGGGATTCACCCCTCCACTTT. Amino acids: CASSQRTGFRDSPLHF.

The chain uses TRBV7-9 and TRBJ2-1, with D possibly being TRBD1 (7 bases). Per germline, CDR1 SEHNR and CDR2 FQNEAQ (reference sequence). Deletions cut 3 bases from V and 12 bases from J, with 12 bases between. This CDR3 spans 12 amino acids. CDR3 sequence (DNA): TGTGCCAGCAGCTTCGGACAGGAGGGGCAGTTCTTC. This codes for CASSFGQEGQFF.

CDR3 sequence reads: CASSLDNREAYYEQYF. The CDR3 bases are TGCGCCAGCAGCTTGGACAACCGGGAAGCCTACTACGAGCAGTACTTC. This sequence joins TRBV5-1 and TRBJ2-5; possibly TRBD2 for D (5 bases). The end of the DNA aligns better with TRBJ2-7, so the J call may be wrong. This CDR3 has 16 residues. Germline V gives CDR1 SGHRS, CDR2 YFSETQ.

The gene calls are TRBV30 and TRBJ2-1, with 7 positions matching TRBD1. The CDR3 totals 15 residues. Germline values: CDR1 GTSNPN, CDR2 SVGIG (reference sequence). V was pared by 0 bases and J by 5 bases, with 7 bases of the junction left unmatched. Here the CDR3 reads CAWSVLGQGDNEQFF. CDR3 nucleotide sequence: TGTGCCTGGAGTGTATTAGGCCAGGGGGACAATGAGCAGTTCTTC. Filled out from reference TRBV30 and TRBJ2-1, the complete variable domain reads SQTIHQWPATLVQPVGSPLSLECTVEGTSNPNLYWYRQAAGRGLQLLFYSVGIGQISSEVPQNLSASRPQDRQFILSSKKLLLSDSGFYLCAWSVLGQGDNEQFFGPGTRLTVL.

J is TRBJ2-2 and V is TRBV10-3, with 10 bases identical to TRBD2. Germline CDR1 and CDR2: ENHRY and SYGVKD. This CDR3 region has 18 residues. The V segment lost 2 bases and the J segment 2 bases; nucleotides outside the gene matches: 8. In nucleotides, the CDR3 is TGTGCCATCAGTGAGACCGGGACTAGCGTTACTAACACCGGGGAGCTGTTTTTT. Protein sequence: CAISETGTSVTNTGELFF.

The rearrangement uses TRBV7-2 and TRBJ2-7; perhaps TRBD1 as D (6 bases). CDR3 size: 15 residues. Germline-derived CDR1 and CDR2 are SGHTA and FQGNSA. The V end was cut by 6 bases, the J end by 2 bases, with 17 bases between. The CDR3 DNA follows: TGTGCCAGCAGTATCATAAGGGGGAATACCTACGAGCAGTACTTC. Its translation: CASSIIRGNTYEQYF.

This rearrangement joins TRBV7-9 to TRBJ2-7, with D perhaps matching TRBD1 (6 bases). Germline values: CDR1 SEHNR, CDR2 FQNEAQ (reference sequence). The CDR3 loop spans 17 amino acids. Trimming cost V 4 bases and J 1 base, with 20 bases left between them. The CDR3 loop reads CASSSALRGAISYEQYF. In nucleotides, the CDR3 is TGTGCCAGCAGCTCGGCCCTCAGGGGCGCTATTTCCTACGAGCAGTACTTC.

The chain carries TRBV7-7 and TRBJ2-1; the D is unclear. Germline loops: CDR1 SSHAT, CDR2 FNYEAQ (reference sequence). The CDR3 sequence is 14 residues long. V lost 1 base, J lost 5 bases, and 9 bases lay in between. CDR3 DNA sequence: TGTGCCAGCAGCTTAGGGCCAGCGAACAATGAGCAGTTCTTC. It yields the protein CASSLGPANNEQFF.

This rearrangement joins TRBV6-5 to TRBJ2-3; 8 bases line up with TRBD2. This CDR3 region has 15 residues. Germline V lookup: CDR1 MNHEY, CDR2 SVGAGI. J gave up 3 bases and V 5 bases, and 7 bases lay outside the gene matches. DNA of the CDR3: TGTGCCAGCAGTACTGGGGGCGGGAGGACAGATACGCAGTATTTT. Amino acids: CASSTGGGRTDTQYF.

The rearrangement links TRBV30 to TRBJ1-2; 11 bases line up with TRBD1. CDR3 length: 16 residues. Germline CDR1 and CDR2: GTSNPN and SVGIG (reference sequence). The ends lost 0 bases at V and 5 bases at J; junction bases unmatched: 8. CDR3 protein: CAWSVLDGTGGYGYTF. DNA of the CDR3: TGTGCCTGGAGTGTACTTGATGGGACAGGGGGATATGGCTACACCTTC. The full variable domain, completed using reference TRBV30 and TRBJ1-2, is SQTIHQWPATLVQPVGSPLSLECTVEGTSNPNLYWYRQAAGRGLQLLFYSVGIGQISSEVPQNLSASRPQDRQFILSSKKLLLSDSGFYLCAWSVLDGTGGYGYTFGSGTRLTVV.

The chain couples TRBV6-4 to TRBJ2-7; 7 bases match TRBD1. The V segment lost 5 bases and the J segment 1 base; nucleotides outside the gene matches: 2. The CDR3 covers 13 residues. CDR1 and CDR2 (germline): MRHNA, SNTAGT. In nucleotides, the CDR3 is TGTGCCAGCAGTAAGGACAGGTCCTACGAGCAGTACTTC. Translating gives CASSKDRSYEQYF.

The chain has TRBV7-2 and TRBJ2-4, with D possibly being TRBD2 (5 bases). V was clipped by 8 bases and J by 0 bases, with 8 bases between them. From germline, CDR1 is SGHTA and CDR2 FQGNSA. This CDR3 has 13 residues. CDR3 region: CASQGLAKNIQYF. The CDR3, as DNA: TGTGCCAGCCAAGGACTAGCCAAAAACATTCAGTACTTC. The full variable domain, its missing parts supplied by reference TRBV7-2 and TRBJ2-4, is GAGVSQSPSNKVTEKGKDVELRCDPISGHTALYWYRQSLGQGLEFLIYFQGNSAPDKSGLPSDRFSAERTGGSVSTLTIQRTQQEDSAVYLCASQGLAKNIQYFGAGTRLSVL.

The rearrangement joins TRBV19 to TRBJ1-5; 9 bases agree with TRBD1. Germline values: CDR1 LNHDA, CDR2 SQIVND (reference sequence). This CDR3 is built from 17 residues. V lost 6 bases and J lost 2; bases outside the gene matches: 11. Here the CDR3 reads CASRPNRGRWGNQPQHF. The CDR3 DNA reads TGTGCCAGTAGGCCAAACAGGGGGCGGTGGGGCAATCAGCCCCAGCATTTT. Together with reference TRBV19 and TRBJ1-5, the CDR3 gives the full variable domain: DGGITQSPKYLFRKEGQNVTLSCEQNLNHDAMYWYRQDPGQGLRLIYYSQIVNDFQKGDIAEGYSVSREKKESFPLTVTSAQKNPTAFYLCASRPNRGRWGNQPQHFGDGTRLSIL.

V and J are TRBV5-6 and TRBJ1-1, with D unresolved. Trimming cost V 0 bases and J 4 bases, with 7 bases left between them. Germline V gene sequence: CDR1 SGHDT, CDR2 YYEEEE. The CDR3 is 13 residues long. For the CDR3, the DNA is TGTGCCAGCAGCTTGGTAGCAGCCACTGAAGCTTTCTTT. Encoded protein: CASSLVAATEAFF.

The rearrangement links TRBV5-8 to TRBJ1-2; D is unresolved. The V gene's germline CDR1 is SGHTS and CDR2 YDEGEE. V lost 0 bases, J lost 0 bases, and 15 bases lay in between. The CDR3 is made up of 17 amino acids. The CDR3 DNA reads TGTGCCAGCAGCTTGGATATGGGAGGTTCCGCTAACTATGGCTACACCTTC. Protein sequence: CASSLDMGGSANYGYTF.

Here the CDR3 reads CATSRDLTNTGELFF. CDR3 bases: TGTGCCACCAGCAGAGATCTAACGAACACCGGGGAGCTGTTTTTT. The V gene is TRBV15, the J gene TRBJ2-2; D uncertain. This CDR3 region has 15 residues. Germline CDR1 reads LNHNV; CDR2 reads YYDKDF (reference sequence). Trimming took off 0 bases at V and 0 bases at J, with 5 bases between the two ends.